This TCR beta chain was obtained from a study of T cells in tumors after PD-1 blockade. About the study: During anti-PD-1 treatment, some patients continued daily vismodegib 150 mg. Mean per blood sample: some 120,000 templates (about 21,000-270,000), about 40,000 unique clonotypes.

Sequencing used immunoSEQ multiplex PCR; TCRdb keeps in-frame clones, though not all of them. The table lists tens of thousands of clones, around 74% of them singletons. CDR1 and CDR2 (germline): SGHRS, YFSETQ. V gave up 4 bases and J gave up 4 bases; unmatched junction bases: 13. This CDR3 spans 17 amino acids. This sample comprised PBMCs, obtained after anti-PD-1 treatment. The chain carries TRBV5-1 and TRBJ1-1, with 10 bases identical to TRBD1. This TCR came from a human donor with basal cell carcinoma. CDR3 region: CASSNPPGTGASTEAFF. The CDR3 region has the DNA TGCGCCAGCAGCAATCCTCCCGGGACAGGGGCGAGCACTGAAGCTTTCTTT.